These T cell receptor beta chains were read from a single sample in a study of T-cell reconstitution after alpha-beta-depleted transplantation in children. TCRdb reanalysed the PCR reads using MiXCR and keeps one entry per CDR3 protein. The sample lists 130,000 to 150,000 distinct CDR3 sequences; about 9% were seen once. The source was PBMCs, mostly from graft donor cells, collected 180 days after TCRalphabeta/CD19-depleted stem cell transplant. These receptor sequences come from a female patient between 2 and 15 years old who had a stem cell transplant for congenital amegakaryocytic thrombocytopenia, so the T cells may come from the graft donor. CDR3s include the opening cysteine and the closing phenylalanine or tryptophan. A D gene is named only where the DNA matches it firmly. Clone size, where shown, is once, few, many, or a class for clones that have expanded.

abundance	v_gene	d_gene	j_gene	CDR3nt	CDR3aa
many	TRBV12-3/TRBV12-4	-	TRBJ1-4	TGTGCCAGCACGCAGGACCCTAATGAAAAACTGTTTTTT	CASTQDPNEKLFF
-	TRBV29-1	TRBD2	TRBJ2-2	TGCAGCGTTAAGACTAGCGGGATGACCGGGGAGCTGTTTTTT	CSVKTSGMTGELFF
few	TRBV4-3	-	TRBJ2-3	TGCGCCAGCAGCCAAGAGCTGCGGGATACGCAGTATTTT	CASSQELRDTQYF
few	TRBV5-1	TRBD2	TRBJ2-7	TGCGCCAGCAGCTCCACTAGCGTTTACGAGCAGTACTTC	CASSSTSVYEQYF
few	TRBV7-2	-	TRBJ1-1	TGTGCCAGCAGCTTCCAAGGAGGGAACACTGAAGCTTTCTTT	CASSFQGGNTEAFF
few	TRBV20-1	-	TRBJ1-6	TGCAGTGCTAGAGAGATCGGCCCCCAGGCTAATTCACCCCTCCACTTT	CSAREIGPQANSPLHF
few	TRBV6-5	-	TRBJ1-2	TGTGCCAGCAGTTACTCGGTTCAGTCACACTATGGCTACACCTTC	CASSYSVQSHYGYTF
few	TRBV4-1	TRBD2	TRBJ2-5	TGCGCCAGCAGCTTTGTAGCGGGGCAAGAGACCCAGTACTTC	CASSFVAGQETQYF
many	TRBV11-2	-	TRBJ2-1	TGTGCCAGCAGCTTAGATAGCCACAATGAGCAGTTCTTC	CASSLDSHNEQFF
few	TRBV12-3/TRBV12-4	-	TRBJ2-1	TGTGCCAGCAGCCCAGGGTTTGGGCAGTTCTTC	CASSPGFGQFF
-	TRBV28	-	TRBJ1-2	TGTGCCGGCCAACAGGGAGAGGTACACACCTTC	CAGQQGEVHTF
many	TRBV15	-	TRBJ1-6	TGTGCCACCAGCAGAGAACAGGGACATTCACCCCTCCACTTT	CATSREQGHSPLHF
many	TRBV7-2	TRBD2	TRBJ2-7	TGTGCCAGCAGCTTATGGACTAGCGCCTACGAGCAGTACTTC	CASSLWTSAYEQYF
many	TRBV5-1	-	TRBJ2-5	TGCGCCAGCAGCCCTCAGGGCCAAGAGACCCAGTACTTC	CASSPQGQETQYF
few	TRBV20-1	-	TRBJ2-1	TGCAGTGCTGCCCTGTTGGCTAGCAGATACAATGAGCAGTTCTTC	CSAALLASRYNEQFF
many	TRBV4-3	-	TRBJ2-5	TGCGCCAGCAGCCATGGCGGAACGCTCGGGGAGACCCAGTACTTC	CASSHGGTLGETQYF
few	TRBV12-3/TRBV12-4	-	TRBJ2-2	TGTGCCAGCAGGGACTACGGACATATCGCGAACACCGGGGAGCTGTTTTTT	CASRDYGHIANTGELFF